This is a list of T cell receptor beta chains from one sample in a study of response to subunit inactivated influenza vaccine. TCRdb reprocessed the RT-PCR reads via MiXCR and lists one record per CDR3 protein. The sample has fewer than 350,000 distinct CDR3 sequences, just over 20% seen once. Sample: PBMCs from blood, taken 21 months after vaccination. Every receptor here comes from a man aged 50-75 years who received an inactivated influenza vaccine. Each CDR3 is given with its conserved first and last residue. Each record gives: CDR3 protein, V gene, CDR3 length, J gene.

CASSKGNGTGGHEQYF,TRBV21-1,16,TRBJ2-7
CASSPRPALNSNQPQHF,TRBV18,17,TRBJ1-5
CASSQITGPGELFF,TRBV5-1,14,TRBJ2-2
CASSQVSGSIQYF,TRBV4-3,13,TRBJ2-4
CASSRRVGDGYTF,TRBV12-3/TRBV12-4,13,TRBJ1-2
CASSLTSSGFDTQYF,TRBV7-9,15,TRBJ2-3
CASSPYGATNEKLFF,TRBV18,15,TRBJ1-4
CASSPGLGGHEQFF,TRBV12-3/TRBV12-4,14,TRBJ2-1
CASSGGQRYTEAFF,TRBV7-2,14,TRBJ1-1
CASSYPGSQPQHF,TRBV6-2/TRBV6-3,13,TRBJ1-5
CASSPLDGYEQYF,TRBV18,13,TRBJ2-7
CATSDSGTRGINTGELFF,TRBV24-1,18,TRBJ2-2
CASQGLGSYEQYF,TRBV6-1,13,TRBJ2-7
CASSQMLGTTEAFF,TRBV14,14,TRBJ1-1
CASSPDRASGQPQHF,TRBV6-1,15,TRBJ1-5
CASSYSRGQGSYGYTF,TRBV6-5,16,TRBJ1-2
CSVKDRASYEQYF,TRBV29-1,13,TRBJ2-7
CASSLSPAGSQPQHF,TRBV27,15,TRBJ1-5
CATSRMGSFQPQHF,TRBV15,14,TRBJ1-5
CASSFQSRRGGSSTDTQYF,TRBV4-1,19,TRBJ2-3
CSARSRGGNQPQHF,TRBV20-1,14,TRBJ1-5
CASRFSGTRLYGYTF,TRBV5-1,15,TRBJ1-2
CASSPTERTGGFAGELFF,TRBV5-1,18,TRBJ2-2
CASSPRLTSTDTQYF,TRBV6-1,15,TRBJ2-3
CASSPQLEVWTANQPQHF,TRBV5-5,18,TRBJ1-5
CASSFLPSGTEAFF,TRBV7-9,14,TRBJ1-1
CASSLMGLQGTDTQYF,TRBV5-1,16,TRBJ2-3
CASSYRNGKLFF,TRBV6-2/TRBV6-3,12,TRBJ1-4
CAWNVQGAGELFF,TRBV30,13,TRBJ2-2
CASRPGGRSNQPQHF,TRBV27,15,TRBJ1-5
CASSREGLTSTDTQYF,TRBV5-1,16,TRBJ2-3
CASKGDSPLHF,TRBV27,11,TRBJ1-6